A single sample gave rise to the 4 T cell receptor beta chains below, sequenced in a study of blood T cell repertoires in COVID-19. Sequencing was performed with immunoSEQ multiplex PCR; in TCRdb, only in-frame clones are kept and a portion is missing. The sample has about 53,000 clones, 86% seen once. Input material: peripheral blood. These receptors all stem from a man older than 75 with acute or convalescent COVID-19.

The DNA for the CDR3 is TGTGCCAGCAGTTCCACAGGGGCTAATGAAAAACTGTTTTTT. Translating gives CASSSTGANEKLFF. V usage is TRBV6-5 and J usage is TRBJ1-4; 7 bases fit TRBD1. CDR1 is MNHEY and CDR2 is SVGAGI in the germline V gene. The V segment lost 4 bases and the J segment 3 bases; nucleotides outside the gene matches: 2. CDR3 length equals 14 residues.

Here the CDR3 reads CASSQGQNTEAFF. CDR3 nucleotide sequence: TGCGCCAGCAGCCAAGGACAGAACACTGAAGCTTTCTTT. J is TRBJ1-1 and V is TRBV4-3; D is ambiguous. The germline CDR1 and CDR2 sequences are LGHNA and YSLEER. The germline V and J ends were trimmed by 1 base and 1 base, with 4 bases remaining between them. CDR3 length: 13 amino acids.

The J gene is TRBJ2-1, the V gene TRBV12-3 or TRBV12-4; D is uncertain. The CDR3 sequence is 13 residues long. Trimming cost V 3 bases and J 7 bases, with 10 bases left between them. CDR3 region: CASSFLGENEQFF. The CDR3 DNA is TGTGCCAGCAGTTTCCTAGGCGAAAATGAGCAGTTCTTC.

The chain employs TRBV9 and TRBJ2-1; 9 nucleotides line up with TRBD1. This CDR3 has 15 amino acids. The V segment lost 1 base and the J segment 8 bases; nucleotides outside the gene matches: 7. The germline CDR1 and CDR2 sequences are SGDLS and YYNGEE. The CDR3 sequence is CASSVRDREGYEQFF. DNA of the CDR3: TGTGCCAGCAGCGTACGGGACAGGGAGGGATATGAGCAGTTCTTC.